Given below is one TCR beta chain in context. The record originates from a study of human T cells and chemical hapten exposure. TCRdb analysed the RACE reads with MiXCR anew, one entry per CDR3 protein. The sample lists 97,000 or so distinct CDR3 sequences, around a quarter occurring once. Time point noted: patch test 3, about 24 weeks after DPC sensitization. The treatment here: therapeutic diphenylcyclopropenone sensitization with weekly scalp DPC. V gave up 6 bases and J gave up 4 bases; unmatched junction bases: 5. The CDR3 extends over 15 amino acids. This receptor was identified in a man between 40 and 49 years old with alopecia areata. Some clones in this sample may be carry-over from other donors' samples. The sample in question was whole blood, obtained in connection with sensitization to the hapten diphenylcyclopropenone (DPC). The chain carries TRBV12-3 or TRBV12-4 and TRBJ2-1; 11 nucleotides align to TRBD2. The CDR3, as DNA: TGTGCCAGCAGCCCCGGGACTAGCGGTTACAATGAGCAGTTCTTC. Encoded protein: CASSPGTSGYNEQFF.